Reported below is one T cell receptor (beta chain). As yet, its antigen is unknown. A much bigger clone sits one base away, suggesting this may be a read error. Other DNA sequences of this sample code for an identical CDR3. Study processing details: Between-group CDR3 differences, defined by clinicopathological status, yielded a distant-metastasis classifier for papillary thyroid cancer. MiXCR reprocessed the PCR reads for TCRdb. TCRdb's processing, not the study's, gives the V and J calls here. In the table there are 40,000 to 50,000 clones, around 4% of which are singletons. This sample is drawn from a study of metastatic and nonmetastatic thyroid tumors. In the study overall: Malignant and benign thyroid patients had repertoires compared in peripheral blood and tumor or nodule tissue. Study-wide results and limits: Malignant thyroid tumors reportedly exceeded benign nodules significantly in TCR beta diversity, with the difference appearing in blood and tumor.

No patient had received any treatment before thyroid surgery. Germline V gene lookup returns CDR1 SQVTM and CDR2 ANQGSEA. There are 14 residues in the CDR3. Sequenced material: blood. The chain carries TRBV29-1 and TRBJ2-3; a weak D match, TRBD2 (6 bases). This sequence originates from a female donor with papillary thyroid cancer or a benign thyroid nodule (not recorded which). Some clones in this sample may be carry-over from other donors' samples. CDR3: CSVEAWRGTDTQYF. CDR3 nucleotide sequence: TGCAGCGTTGAAGCTTGGAGGGGCACAGATACACAGTATTTT.